The entry below gives a single T cell receptor (beta chain) sequence along with its context. What it binds is unknown. Repertoires were generated with immunoSEQ multiplex PCR, while TCRdb's copy carries only in-frame clones and drops some. The sample has roughly 300,000 clones, 73% seen once. The sample comes from a study of shared clonotypes between healthy human individuals. Study-wide points: For naive CD4 cells, approximately 4.7% of clonotypes were shared across a handful of donors. Naive subsets typically showed greater estimated richness than memory subsets.

The CDR3 totals 15 residues. The junction had 5 bases not matched to a gene; V was cut back by 0 bases and J by 5 bases. CDR1 and CDR2 from the germline V gene are SGHRS and YFSETQ. This sequence joins TRBV5-1 and TRBJ2-3; 8 bases align to TRBD1. The clonotype was recovered from a man under 40 in good health. The sequencing sample was made of memory CD4+ T cells sorted from blood. Indicated subset: CD45RA-negative fraction. The CDR3 DNA follows: TGCGCCAGCAGCTTGGGGGACAGGCGAGTAGATACGCAGTATTTT. This translates into CASSLGDRRVDTQYF.